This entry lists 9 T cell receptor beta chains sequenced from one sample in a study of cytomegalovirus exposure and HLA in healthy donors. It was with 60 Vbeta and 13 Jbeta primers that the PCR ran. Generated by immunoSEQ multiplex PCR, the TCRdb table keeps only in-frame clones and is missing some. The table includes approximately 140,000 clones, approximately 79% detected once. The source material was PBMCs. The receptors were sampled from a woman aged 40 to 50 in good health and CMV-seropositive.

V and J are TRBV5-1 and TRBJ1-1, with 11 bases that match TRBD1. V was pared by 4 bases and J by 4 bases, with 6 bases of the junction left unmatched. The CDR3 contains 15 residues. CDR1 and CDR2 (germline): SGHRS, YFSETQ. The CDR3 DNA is TGCGCCAGCAGCCCCTCGGGGACAGGGGGCACTGAAGCTTTCTTT. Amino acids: CASSPSGTGGTEAFF. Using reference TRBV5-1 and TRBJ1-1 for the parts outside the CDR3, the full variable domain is KAGVTQTPRYLIKTRGQQVTLSCSPISGHRSVSWYQQTPGQGLQFLFEYFSETQRNKGNFPGRFSGRQFSNSRSEMNVSTLELGDSALYLCASSPSGTGGTEAFFGQGTRLTVV.

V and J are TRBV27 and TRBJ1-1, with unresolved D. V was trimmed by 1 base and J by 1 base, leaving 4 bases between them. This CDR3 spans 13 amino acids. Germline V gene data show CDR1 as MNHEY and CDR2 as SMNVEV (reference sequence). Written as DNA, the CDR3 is TGTGCCAGCAGTTTATACTCGAACACTGAAGCTTTCTTT. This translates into CASSLYSNTEAFF.

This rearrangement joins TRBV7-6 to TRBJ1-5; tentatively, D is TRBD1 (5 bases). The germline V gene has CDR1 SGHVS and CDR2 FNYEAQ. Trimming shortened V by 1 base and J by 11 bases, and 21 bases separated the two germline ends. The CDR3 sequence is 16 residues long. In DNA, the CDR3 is TGTGCCAGCAGCTTAGGTGCGGCGGTCGGGGGAGCCTCCCAGCATTTT. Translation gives CASSLGAAVGGASQHF.

This CDR3 reads CASSRSGGSTTDTQYF. The CDR3 DNA sequence: TGTGCCAGCAGCCGTAGCGGGGGGAGTACCACAGATACGCAGTATTTT. The V and J genes are TRBV4-2 and TRBJ2-3; 10 bases fit TRBD2. Per germline, CDR1 LGHNA and CDR2 YNFKEQ. J gave up 2 bases and V 4 bases, and 6 bases lay outside the gene matches. The CDR3 sequence is 16 residues long.

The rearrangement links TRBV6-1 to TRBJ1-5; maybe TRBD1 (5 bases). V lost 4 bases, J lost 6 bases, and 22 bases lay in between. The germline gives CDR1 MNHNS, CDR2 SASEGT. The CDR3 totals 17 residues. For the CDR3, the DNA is TGTGCCAGCAGTGGCGCCGTGTTTGCAGGGCCGGGTCAGCCCCAGCATTTT. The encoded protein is CASSGAVFAGPGQPQHF.

Here the CDR3 DNA reads TGCGCCAGCAGCCAAGATATTCGTCTAGCGTCCTACAATGAGCAGTTCTTC. This gives the protein CASSQDIRLASYNEQFF. This chain links TRBV4-1 with TRBJ2-1, with D perhaps matching TRBD2 (6 bases). CDR1 is MGHRA, CDR2 YSYEKL, per germline. Trimming shortened V by 0 bases and J by 1 base, and 13 bases separated the two germline ends. The length of the CDR3 is 17 residues.

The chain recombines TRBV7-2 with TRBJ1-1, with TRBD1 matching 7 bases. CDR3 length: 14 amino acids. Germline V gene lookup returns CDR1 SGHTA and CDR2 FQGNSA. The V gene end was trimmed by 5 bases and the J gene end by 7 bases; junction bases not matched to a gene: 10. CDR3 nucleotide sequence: TGTGCCAGCAGCCTCACCTGGACAGGTGGTGAAGCTTTCTTT. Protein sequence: CASSLTWTGGEAFF.

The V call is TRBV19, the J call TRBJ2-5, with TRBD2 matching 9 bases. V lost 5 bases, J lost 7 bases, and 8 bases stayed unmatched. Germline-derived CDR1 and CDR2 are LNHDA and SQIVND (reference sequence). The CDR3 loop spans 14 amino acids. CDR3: CASSPRTSEGTQYF. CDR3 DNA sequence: TGTGCCAGTAGTCCGCGGACTAGCGAGGGGACCCAGTACTTC. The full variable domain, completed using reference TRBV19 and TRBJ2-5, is DGGITQSPKYLFRKEGQNVTLSCEQNLNHDAMYWYRQDPGQGLRLIYYSQIVNDFQKGDIAEGYSVSREKKESFPLTVTSAQKNPTAFYLCASSPRTSEGTQYFGPGTRLLVL.

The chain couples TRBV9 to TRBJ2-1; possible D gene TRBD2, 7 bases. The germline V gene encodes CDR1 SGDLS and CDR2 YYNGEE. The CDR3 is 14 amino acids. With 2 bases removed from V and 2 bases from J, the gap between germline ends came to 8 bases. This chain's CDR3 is CASSVGGPYNEQFF. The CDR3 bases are TGTGCCAGCAGCGTGGGGGGGCCCTACAATGAGCAGTTCTTC.